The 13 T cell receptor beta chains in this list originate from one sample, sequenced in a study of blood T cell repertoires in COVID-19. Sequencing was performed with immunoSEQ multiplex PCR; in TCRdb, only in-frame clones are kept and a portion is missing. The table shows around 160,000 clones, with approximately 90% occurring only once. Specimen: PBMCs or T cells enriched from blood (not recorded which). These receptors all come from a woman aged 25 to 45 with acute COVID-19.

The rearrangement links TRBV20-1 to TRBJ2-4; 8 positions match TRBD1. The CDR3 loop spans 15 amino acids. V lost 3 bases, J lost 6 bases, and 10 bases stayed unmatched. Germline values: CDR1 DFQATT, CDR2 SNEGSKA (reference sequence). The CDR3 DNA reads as TGCAGTGCTAGTGTCACAGGGGGTTTGCCAAACATTCAGTACTTC. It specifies CSASVTGGLPNIQYF.

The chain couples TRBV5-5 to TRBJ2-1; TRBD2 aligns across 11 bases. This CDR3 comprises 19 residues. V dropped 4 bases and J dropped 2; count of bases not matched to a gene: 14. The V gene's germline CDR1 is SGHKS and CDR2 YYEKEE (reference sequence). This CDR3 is CASSHWRASGLAAYNEQFF. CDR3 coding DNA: TGTGCCAGCAGCCACTGGAGGGCTTCGGGACTAGCGGCCTACAATGAGCAGTTCTTC.

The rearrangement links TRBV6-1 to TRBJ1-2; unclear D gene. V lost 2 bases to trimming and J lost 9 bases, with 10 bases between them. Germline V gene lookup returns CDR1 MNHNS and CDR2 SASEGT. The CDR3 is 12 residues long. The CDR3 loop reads CASSERRERYTF. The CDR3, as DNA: TGTGCCAGCAGTGAAAGGAGGGAACGCTACACCTTC.

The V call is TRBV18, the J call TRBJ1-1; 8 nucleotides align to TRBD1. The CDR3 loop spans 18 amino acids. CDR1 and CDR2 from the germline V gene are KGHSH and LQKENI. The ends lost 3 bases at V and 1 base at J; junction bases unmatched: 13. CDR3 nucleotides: TGTGCCAGCTCACCTATGCAGGGGGCTATTACCTCGAACACTGAAGCTTTCTTT. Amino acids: CASSPMQGAITSNTEAFF.

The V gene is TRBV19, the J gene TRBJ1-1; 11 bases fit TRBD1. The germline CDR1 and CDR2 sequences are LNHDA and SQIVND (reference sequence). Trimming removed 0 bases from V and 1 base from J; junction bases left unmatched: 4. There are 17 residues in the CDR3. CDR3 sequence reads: CASSIEVGTGGNTEAFF. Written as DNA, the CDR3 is TGTGCCAGTAGTATAGAAGTGGGGACAGGGGGGAACACTGAAGCTTTCTTT.

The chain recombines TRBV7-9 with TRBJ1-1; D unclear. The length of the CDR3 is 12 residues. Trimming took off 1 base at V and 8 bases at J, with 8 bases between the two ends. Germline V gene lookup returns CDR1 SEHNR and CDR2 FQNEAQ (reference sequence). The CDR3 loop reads CASSLGGGEAFF. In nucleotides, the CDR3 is TGTGCCAGCAGCTTAGGGGGAGGGGAAGCTTTCTTT.

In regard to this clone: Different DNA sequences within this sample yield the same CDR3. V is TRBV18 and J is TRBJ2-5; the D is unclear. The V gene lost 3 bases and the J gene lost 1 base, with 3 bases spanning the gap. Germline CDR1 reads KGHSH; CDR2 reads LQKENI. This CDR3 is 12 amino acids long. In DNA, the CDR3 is TGTGCCAGCTCACCGGCCCAAGAGACCCAGTACTTC. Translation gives CASSPAQETQYF.

CDR3 bases: TGTGCCACCAGTGATTCGGGACTCCTTGGGAATGAGCAGTTCTTC. Protein product: CATSDSGLLGNEQFF. The chain couples TRBV24-1 to TRBJ2-1; D is perhaps TRBD2 (6 bases). From germline, CDR1 is KGHDR and CDR2 SFDVKD. Deletions cut 2 bases from V and 7 bases from J, with 14 bases between. The CDR3 sequence is 15 residues long.

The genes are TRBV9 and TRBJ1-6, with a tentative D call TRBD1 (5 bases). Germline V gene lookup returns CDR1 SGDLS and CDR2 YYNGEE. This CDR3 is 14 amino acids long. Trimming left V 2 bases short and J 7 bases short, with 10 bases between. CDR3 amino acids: CASSVGGANSPLHF. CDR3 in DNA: TGTGCCAGCAGCGTGGGAGGGGCGAATTCACCCCTCCACTTT.

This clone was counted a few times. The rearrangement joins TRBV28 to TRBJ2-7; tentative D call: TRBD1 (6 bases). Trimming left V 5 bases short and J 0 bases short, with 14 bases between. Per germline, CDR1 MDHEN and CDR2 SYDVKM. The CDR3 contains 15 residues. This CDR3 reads CASSPVDRSSYEQYF. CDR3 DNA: TGTGCCAGCAGTCCCGTCGACAGGAGCTCCTACGAGCAGTACTTC.

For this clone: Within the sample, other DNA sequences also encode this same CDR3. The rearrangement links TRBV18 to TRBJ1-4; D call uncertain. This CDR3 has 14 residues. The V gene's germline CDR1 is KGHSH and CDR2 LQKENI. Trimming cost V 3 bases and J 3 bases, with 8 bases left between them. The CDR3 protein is CASSPSGANEKLFF. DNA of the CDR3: TGTGCCAGCTCACCGTCAGGTGCTAATGAAAAACTGTTTTTT. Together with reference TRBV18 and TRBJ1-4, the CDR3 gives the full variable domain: NAGVMQNPRHLVRRRGQEARLRCSPMKGHSHVYWYRQLPEEGLKFMVYLQKENIIDESGMPKERFSAEFPKEGPSILRIQQVVRGDSAAYFCASSPSGANEKLFFGSGTQLSVL.

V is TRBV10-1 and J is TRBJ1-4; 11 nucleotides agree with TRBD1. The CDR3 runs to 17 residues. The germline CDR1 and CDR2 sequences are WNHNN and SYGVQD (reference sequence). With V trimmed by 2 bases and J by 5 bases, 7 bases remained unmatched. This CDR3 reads CASSERTGGVKNEKLFF. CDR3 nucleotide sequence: TGCGCCAGCAGTGAGAGGACAGGGGGCGTGAAGAATGAAAAACTGTTTTTT.

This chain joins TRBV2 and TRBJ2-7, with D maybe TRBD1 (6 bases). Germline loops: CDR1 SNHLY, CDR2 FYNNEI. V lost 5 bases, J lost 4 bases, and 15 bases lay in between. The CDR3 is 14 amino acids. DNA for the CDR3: TGTGCCAGCAGTTATGCAGGGGAAGAGTACGAGCAGTACTTC. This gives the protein CASSYAGEEYEQYF.